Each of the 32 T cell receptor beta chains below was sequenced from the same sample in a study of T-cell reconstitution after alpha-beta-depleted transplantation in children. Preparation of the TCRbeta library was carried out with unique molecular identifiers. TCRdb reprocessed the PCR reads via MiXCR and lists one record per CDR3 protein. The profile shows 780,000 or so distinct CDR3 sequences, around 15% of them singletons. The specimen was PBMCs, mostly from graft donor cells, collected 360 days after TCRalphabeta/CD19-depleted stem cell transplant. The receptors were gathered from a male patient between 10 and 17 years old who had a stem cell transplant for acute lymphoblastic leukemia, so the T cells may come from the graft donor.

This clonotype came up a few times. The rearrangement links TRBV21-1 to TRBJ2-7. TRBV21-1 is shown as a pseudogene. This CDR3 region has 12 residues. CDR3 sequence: CARQSHYYEQYF. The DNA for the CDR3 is TGTGCCAGACAGTCCCATTACTACGAGCAGTACTTC.

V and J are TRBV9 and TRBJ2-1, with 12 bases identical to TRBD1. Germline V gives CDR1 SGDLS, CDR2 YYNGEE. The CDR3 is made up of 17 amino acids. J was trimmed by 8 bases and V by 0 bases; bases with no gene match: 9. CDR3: CASSVEWGQGAPHEQFF. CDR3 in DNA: TGTGCCAGCAGCGTAGAGTGGGGACAGGGGGCCCCACATGAGCAGTTCTTC.

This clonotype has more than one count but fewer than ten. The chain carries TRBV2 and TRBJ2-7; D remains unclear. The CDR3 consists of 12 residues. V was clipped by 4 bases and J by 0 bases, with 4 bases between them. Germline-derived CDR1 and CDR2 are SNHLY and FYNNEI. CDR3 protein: CASSGASYEQYF. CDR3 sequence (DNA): TGTGCCAGCAGTGGGGCCTCCTACGAGCAGTACTTC. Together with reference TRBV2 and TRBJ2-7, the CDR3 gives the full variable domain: EPEVTQTPSHQVTQMGQEVILRCVPISNHLYFYWYRQILGQKVEFLVSFYNNEISEKSEIFDDQFSVERPDGSNFTLKIRSTKLEDSAMYFCASSGASYEQYFGPGTRLTVT.

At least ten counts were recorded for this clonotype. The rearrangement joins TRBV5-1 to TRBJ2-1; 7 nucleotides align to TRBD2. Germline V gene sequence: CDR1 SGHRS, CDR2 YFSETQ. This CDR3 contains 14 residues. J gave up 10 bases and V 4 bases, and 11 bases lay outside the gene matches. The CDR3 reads CASSPLLGGNEQFF. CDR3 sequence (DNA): TGCGCCAGCAGCCCCCTATTGGGGGGGAACGAGCAGTTCTTC. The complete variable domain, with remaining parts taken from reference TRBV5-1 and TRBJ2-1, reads KAGVTQTPRYLIKTRGQQVTLSCSPISGHRSVSWYQQTPGQGLQFLFEYFSETQRNKGNFPGRFSGRQFSNSRSEMNVSTLELGDSALYLCASSPLLGGNEQFFGPGTRLTVL.

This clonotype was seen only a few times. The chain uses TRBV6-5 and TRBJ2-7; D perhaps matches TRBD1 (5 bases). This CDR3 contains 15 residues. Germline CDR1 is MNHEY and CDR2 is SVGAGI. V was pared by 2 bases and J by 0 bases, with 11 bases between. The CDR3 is CASSYGPQVSYEQYF. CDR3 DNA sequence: TGTGCCAGCAGTTACGGCCCACAGGTCTCCTACGAGCAGTACTTC.

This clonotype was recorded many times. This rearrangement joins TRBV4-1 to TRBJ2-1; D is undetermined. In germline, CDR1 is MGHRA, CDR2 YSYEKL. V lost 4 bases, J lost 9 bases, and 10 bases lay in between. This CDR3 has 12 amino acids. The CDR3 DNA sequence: TGCGCCAGCAGCCCCATACTTGGTGAGCAGTTCTTC. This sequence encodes CASSPILGEQFF.

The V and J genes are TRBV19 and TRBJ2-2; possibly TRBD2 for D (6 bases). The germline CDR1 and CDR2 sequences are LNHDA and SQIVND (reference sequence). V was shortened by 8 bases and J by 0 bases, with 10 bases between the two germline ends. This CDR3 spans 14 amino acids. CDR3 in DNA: TGTGCCAGTTCGGGAGAGGCGAACACCGGGGAGCTGTTTTTT. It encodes CASSGEANTGELFF.

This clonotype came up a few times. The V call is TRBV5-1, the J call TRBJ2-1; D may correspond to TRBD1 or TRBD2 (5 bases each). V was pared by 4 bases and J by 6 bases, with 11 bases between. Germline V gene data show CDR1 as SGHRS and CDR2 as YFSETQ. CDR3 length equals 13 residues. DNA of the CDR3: TGCGCCAGCAGCCCCACCGGGGCCAATGAGCAGTTCTTC. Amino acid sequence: CASSPTGANEQFF.

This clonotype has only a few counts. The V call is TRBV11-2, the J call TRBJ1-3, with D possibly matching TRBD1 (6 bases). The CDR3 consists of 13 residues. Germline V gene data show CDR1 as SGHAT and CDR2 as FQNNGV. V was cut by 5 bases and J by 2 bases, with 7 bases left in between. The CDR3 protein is CASSRQAGNTIYF. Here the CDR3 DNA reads TGTGCCAGCAGCCGACAGGCTGGAAACACCATATATTTT.

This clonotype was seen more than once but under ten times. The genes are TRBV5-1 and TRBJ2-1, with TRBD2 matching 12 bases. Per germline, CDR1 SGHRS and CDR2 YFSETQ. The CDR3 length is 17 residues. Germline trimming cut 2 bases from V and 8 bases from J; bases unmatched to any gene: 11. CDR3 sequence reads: CASSLVVLAGGLDEQFF. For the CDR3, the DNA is TGCGCCAGCAGCTTAGTGGTTCTAGCGGGAGGGCTCGATGAGCAGTTCTTC. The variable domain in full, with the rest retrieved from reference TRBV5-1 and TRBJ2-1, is KAGVTQTPRYLIKTRGQQVTLSCSPISGHRSVSWYQQTPGQGLQFLFEYFSETQRNKGNFPGRFSGRQFSNSRSEMNVSTLELGDSALYLCASSLVVLAGGLDEQFFGPGTRLTVL.

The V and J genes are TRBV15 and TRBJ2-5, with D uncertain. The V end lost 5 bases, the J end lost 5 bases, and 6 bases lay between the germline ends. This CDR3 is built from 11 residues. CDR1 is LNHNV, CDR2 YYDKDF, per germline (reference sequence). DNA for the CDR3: TGTGCCACCAGCGTAGAGGAGACCCAGTACTTC. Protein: CATSVEETQYF.

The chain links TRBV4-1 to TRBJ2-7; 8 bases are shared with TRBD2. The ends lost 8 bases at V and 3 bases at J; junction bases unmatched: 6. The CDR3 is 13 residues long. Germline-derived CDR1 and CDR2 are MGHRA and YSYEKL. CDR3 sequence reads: CASRGLGVYEQYF. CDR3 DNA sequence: TGCGCCAGCCGGGGACTAGGGGTCTACGAGCAGTACTTC.

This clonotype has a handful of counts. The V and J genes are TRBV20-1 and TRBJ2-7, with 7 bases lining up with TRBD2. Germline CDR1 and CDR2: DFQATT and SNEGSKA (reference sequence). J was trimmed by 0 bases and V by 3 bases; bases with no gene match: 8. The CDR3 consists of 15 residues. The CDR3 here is CSASVLATSSYEQYF. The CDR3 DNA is TGCAGTGCTAGCGTACTAGCGACCAGCTCCTACGAGCAGTACTTC.

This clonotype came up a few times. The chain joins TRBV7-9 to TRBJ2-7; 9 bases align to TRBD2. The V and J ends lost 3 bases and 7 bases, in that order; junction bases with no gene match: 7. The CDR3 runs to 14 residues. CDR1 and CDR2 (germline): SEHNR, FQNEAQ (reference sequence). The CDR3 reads CASSLLSGRSEQYF. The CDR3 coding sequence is TGTGCCAGCAGCTTGCTCAGCGGGAGGTCTGAGCAGTACTTC.

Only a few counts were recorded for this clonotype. CDR3 nucleotide sequence: TGCAGTGCTAAGGCAGGGCCAGAGCAGTACTTC. Translation: CSAKAGPEQYF. J is TRBJ2-7 and V is TRBV20-1, with D perhaps matching TRBD1 (5 bases). The length of the CDR3 is 11 residues. V dropped 4 bases and J dropped 7 bases, with 11 bases sitting between them. The germline CDR1 and CDR2 sequences are DFQATT and SNEGSKA (reference sequence).

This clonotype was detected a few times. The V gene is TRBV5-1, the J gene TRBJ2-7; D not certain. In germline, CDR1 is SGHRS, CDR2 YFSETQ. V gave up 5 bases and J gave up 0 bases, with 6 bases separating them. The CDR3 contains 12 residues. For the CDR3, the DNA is TGCGCCAGCAGGCCCAACTCCTACGAGCAGTACTTC. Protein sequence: CASRPNSYEQYF.

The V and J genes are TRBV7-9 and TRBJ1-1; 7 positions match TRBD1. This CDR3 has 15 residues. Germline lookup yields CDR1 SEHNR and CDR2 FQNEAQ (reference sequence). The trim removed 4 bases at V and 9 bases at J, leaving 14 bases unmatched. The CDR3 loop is CASSSGATGLDQAFF. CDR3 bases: TGTGCCAGCAGCTCGGGGGCGACAGGGCTTGACCAAGCTTTCTTT.

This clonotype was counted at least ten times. The CDR3 DNA sequence: TGCAGCGTTGAAACCCTTACGAACACCCCAAGGGAGCAGTTCTTC. Translating gives CSVETLTNTPREQFF. The chain combines TRBV29-1 with TRBJ2-1; no clear D. This CDR3 has 15 residues. The germline gives CDR1 SQVTM, CDR2 ANQGSEA. V lost 2 bases and J lost 10, with 21 bases in between.

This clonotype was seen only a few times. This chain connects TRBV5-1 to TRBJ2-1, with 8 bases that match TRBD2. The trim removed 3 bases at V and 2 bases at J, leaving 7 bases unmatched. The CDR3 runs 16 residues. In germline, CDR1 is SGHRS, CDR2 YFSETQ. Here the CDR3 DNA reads TGCGCCAGCAGCTCCCGACTAGCGCTGACCTACAATGAGCAGTTCTTC. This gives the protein CASSSRLALTYNEQFF.

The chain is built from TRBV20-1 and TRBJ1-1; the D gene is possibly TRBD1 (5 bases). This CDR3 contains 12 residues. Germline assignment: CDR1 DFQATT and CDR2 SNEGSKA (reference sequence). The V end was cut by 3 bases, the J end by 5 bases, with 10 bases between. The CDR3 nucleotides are TGCAGTGCTAGTTGGGGGGAGACTGAAGCTTTCTTT. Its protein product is CSASWGETEAFF.

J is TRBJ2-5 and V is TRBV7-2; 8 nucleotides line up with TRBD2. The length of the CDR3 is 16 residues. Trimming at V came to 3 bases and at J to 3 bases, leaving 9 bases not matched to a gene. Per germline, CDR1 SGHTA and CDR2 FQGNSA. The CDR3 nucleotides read TGTGCCAGCAGCTTCATGCACAAGCGGGGGAAAGAGACCCAGTACTTC. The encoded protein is CASSFMHKRGKETQYF.

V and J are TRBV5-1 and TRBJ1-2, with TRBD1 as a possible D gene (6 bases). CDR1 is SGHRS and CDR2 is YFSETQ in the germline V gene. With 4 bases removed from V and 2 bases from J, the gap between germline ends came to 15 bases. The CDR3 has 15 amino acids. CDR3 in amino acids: CASSPTTGLNYGYTF. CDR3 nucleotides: TGCGCCAGCAGCCCCACGACAGGCCTCAACTATGGCTACACCTTC.

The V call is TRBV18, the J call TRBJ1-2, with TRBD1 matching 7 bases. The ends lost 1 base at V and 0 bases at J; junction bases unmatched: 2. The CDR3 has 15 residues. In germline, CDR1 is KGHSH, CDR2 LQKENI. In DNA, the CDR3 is TGTGCCAGCTCACCACGTGGACAGGCTAACTATGGCTACACCTTC. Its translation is CASSPRGQANYGYTF.

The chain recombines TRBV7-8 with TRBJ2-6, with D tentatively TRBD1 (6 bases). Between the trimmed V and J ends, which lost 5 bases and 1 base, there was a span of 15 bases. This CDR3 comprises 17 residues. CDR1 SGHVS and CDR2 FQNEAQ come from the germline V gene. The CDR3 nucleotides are TGTGCCAGCAGCCGGCGCTTACAGGGATCTGGGGCCAACGTCCTGACTTTC. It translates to CASSRRLQGSGANVLTF.

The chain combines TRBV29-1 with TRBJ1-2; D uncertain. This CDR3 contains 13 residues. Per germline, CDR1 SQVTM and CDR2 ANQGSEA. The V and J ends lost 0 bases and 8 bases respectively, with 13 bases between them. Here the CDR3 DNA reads TGCAGCGTTGAAGAGTCCCCTTTAGGAGGCTACACCTTC. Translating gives CSVEESPLGGYTF. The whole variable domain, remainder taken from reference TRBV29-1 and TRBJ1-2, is SAVISQKPSRDICQRGTSLTIQCQVDSQVTMMFWYRQQPGQSLTLIATANQGSEATYESGFVIDKFPISRPNLTFSTLTVSNMSPEDSSIYLCSVEESPLGGYTFGSGTRLTVV.

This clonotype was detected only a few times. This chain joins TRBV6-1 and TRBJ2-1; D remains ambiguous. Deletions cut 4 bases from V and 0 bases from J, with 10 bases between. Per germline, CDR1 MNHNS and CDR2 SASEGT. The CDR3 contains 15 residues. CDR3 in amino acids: CASSGLESSYNEQFF. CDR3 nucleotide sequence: TGTGCCAGCAGTGGGCTAGAGAGCTCCTACAATGAGCAGTTCTTC.

The CDR3 sequence: CASSWVWDKDGYTF. DNA of the CDR3: TGCGCCAGCAGCTGGGTCTGGGACAAGGATGGCTACACCTTC. This chain links TRBV5-1 with TRBJ1-2; D perhaps matches TRBD1 (6 bases). The CDR3 is made up of 14 amino acids. Germline values: CDR1 SGHRS, CDR2 YFSETQ. Trimming took 3 bases from V and 6 from J, leaving 15 bases between them.

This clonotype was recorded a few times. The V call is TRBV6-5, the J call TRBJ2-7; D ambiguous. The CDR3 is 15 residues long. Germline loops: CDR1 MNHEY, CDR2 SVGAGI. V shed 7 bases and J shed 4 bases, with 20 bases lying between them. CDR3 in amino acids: CASNWEARALYEQYF. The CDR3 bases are TGTGCCAGCAATTGGGAAGCCCGGGCCCTTTACGAGCAGTACTTC.

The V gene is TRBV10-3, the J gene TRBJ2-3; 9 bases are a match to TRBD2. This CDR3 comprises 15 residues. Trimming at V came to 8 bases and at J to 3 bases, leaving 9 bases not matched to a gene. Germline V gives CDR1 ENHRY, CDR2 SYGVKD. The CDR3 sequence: CAIAQLAGSTDTQYF. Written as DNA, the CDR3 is TGTGCCATCGCCCAACTAGCGGGTTCTACAGATACGCAGTATTTT.

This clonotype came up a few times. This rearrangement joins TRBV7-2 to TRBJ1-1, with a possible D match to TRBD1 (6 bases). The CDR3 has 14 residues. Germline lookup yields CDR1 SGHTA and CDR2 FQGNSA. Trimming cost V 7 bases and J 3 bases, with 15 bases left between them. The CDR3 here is CASTKGGYDTEAFF. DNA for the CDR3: TGTGCCAGCACTAAGGGGGGGTATGACACTGAAGCTTTCTTT. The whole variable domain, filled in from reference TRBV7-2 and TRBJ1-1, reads GAGVSQSPSNKVTEKGKDVELRCDPISGHTALYWYRQSLGQGLEFLIYFQGNSAPDKSGLPSDRFSAERTGGSVSTLTIQRTQQEDSAVYLCASTKGGYDTEAFFGQGTRLTVV.

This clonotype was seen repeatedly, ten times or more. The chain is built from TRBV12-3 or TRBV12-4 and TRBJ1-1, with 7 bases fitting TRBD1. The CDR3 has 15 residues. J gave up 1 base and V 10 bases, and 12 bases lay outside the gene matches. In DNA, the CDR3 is TGTGCCATCCGGACTGACAGGGCCCAGAACACTGAAGCTTTCTTT. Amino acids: CAIRTDRAQNTEAFF.

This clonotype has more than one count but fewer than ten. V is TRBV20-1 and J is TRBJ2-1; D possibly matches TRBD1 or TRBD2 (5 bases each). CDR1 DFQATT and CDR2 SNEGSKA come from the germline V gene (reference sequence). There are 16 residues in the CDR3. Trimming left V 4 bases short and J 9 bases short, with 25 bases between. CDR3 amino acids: CSATDYPIEDIAEQFF. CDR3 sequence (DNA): TGCAGTGCTACCGACTACCCCATCGAGGACATCGCTGAGCAGTTCTTC.